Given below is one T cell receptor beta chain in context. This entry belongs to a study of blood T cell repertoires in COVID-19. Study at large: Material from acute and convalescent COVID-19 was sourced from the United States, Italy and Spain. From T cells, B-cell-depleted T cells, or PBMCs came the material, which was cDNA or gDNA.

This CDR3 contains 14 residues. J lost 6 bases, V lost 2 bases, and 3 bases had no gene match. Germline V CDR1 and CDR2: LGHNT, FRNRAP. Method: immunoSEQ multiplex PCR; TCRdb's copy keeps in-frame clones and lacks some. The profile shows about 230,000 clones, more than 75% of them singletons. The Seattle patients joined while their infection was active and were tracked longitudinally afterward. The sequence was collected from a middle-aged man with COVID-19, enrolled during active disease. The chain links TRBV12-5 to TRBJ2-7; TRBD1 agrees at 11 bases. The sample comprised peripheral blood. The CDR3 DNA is TGTGCTAGTGGTTTGCCGGGACAGGGGGGCGAGCAGTACTTC. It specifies CASGLPGQGGEQYF.